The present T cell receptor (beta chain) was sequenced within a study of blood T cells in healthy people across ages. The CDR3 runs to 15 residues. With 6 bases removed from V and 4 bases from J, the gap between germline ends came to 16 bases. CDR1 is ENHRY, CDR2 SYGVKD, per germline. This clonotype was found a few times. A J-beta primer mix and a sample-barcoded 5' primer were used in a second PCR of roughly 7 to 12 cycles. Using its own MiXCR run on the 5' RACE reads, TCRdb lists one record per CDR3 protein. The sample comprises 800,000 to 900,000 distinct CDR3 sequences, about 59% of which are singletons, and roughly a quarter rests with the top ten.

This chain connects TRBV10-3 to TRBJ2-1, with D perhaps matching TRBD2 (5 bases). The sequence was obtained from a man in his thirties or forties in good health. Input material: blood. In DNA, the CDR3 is TGTGCCATCAGCGTTGCGGGCCAGAAATACAATGAGCAGTTCTTC. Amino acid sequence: CAISVAGQKYNEQFF.